Below, 30 T cell receptor beta chains from the same sample are listed, as sequenced in a study of shared clonotypes between healthy human individuals. Repertoires were generated with immunoSEQ multiplex PCR, while TCRdb's copy carries only in-frame clones and drops some. The sample contains around 1 million clones, 70% to 85% of which appear only once. Sequencing was done on a sample of memory CD4+ T cells sorted from blood. Subset meaning: CD45RA-negative fraction. These receptors came from a man aged 18 to 29 in good health.

This clone came up once. The chain uses TRBV6-5 and TRBJ2-7; D is perhaps TRBD1 (5 bases). Germline CDR1 MNHEY, CDR2 SVGAGI. The CDR3 is 14 amino acids. The germline V and J ends were trimmed by 2 bases and 5 bases, with 13 bases remaining between them. CDR3 nucleotide sequence: TGTGCCAGCAGTTACGGTCACAAAGGGGACGAGCAGTACTTC. This translates into CASSYGHKGDEQYF.

This chain connects TRBV18 to TRBJ1-2; 7 bases are shared with TRBD1. V was clipped by 2 bases and J by 3 bases; unmatched bases: 6. Per germline, CDR1 KGHSH and CDR2 LQKENI. The CDR3 sequence is 15 residues long. The CDR3 loop is CASSPERGQYYGYTF. CDR3 nucleotides: TGTGCCAGCTCACCAGAGAGGGGGCAGTACTATGGCTACACCTTC.

The chain combines TRBV7-9 with TRBJ2-7; TRBD1 might be the D (6 bases). This CDR3 comprises 13 residues. Trimming removed 1 base at V and 9 bases at J, with 13 bases between. The germline CDR1 and CDR2 sequences are SEHNR and FQNEAQ (reference sequence). CDR3 coding DNA: TGTGCCAGCAGCTTAGGAGCAGAGACAGGGCAGTACTTC. As protein: CASSLGAETGQYF.

The chain recombines TRBV5-1 with TRBJ2-7, with D perhaps TRBD2 (5 bases). This CDR3 contains 13 residues. Germline CDR1 is SGHRS and CDR2 is YFSETQ. V was trimmed by 5 bases and J by 5 bases, leaving 14 bases between them. CDR3 nucleotide sequence: TGCGCCAGCAGTACCGGAGGATGGGACGAGCAGTACTTC. Its translation: CASSTGGWDEQYF.

Notes on this clone: A junction end diverges from the germline sequence, so it may reflect a read error. CDR3 loop: CASSLGGSSFNGQFF. The CDR3 DNA is TGTGCCAGCAGCTTAGGGGGTTCTAGCTTCAATGGGCAGTTCTTC. This rearrangement joins TRBV5-6 to TRBJ2-1; D is possibly TRBD1 (6 bases). Looked up from germline, CDR1 is SGHDT and CDR2 is YYEEEE. The CDR3 has 15 residues.

The V and J genes are TRBV25-1 and TRBJ1-2; 8 bases map to TRBD1. CDR1 is MGHDK, CDR2 SYGVNS, per germline. V dropped 3 bases and J dropped 8; count of bases not matched to a gene: 8. The CDR3 is 14 amino acids. CDR3 bases: TGTGCCAGCAGTGAGCCTGTCAGGGGGCAAGGCTACACCTTC. It is translated as CASSEPVRGQGYTF.

CDR3 in DNA: TGCGCCAGCAGTCCGGGACAGTCCTTCGACGAGCAGTACTTC. Its translation is CASSPGQSFDEQYF. The genes are TRBV10-1 and TRBJ2-7, with 7 bases matching TRBD1. The J segment lost 5 bases and the V segment lost 5 bases, leaving 9 bases of the junction unmatched. The CDR3 length is 14 residues. Germline V lookup: CDR1 WNHNN, CDR2 SYGVQD (reference sequence).

V is TRBV6-6 and J is TRBJ1-6; no clear D gene. Germline loops: CDR1 MNHNY, CDR2 SVGAGI (reference sequence). The CDR3 spans 14 residues. With 2 bases removed from V and 0 bases from J, the gap between germline ends came to 2 bases. The CDR3 nucleotides are TGTGCCAGCAGTTACGCCTCCTATAATTCACCCCTCCACTTT. This codes for CASSYASYNSPLHF.

This chain joins TRBV10-3 and TRBJ2-2, with 7 bases matching TRBD1. V lost 3 bases and J lost 0; bases outside the gene matches: 1. Germline V gene lookup returns CDR1 ENHRY and CDR2 SYGVKD. The CDR3 length is 15 residues. CDR3 loop: CAISEGTANTGELFF. CDR3 nucleotides: TGTGCCATCAGTGAAGGGACAGCGAACACCGGGGAGCTGTTTTTT.

The gene calls are TRBV5-6 and TRBJ1-2; D call uncertain. Germline loops: CDR1 SGHDT, CDR2 YYEEEE. The ends were cut back, 5 bases at V and 5 bases at J, with 10 bases in the middle. CDR3 length: 12 residues. The CDR3 nucleotides read TGTGCCAGCAGGGGTTTCGGGTATGGCTACACCTTC. It translates to CASRGFGYGYTF.

The chain uses TRBV5-1 and TRBJ2-7; D perhaps matches TRBD2 (6 bases). The CDR3 consists of 16 residues. Between the trimmed V and J ends, which lost 4 bases and 0 bases, there was a span of 17 bases. Germline V lookup: CDR1 SGHRS, CDR2 YFSETQ. CDR3 in DNA: TGCGCCAGCAGCCCGCGGGGACGGGCGAGCTCCTACGAGCAGTACTTC. Protein product: CASSPRGRASSYEQYF.

This clone came up once. V gene TRBV5-5 combines with J gene TRBJ1-2; 7 bases map to TRBD1. CDR3 length: 15 amino acids. The V gene end was trimmed by 1 base and the J gene end by 4 bases; junction bases not matched to a gene: 7. The germline CDR1 and CDR2 sequences are SGHKS and YYEKEE (reference sequence). For the CDR3, the DNA is TGTGCCAGCAGCTTGTGGCAGGGGGACGGCTATGGCTACACCTTC. It codes for CASSLWQGDGYGYTF.

The gene calls are TRBV7-2 and TRBJ1-1; a weak D match, TRBD1 (5 bases). The CDR3 spans 15 residues. Trimming removed 5 bases at V and 4 bases at J, with 17 bases between. Germline CDR1 reads SGHTA; CDR2 reads FQGNSA. CDR3 DNA sequence: TGTGCCAGCAGCCTTCAAGCAGGGATTCTCACTGAAGCTTTCTTT. Translation: CASSLQAGILTEAFF.

V and J are TRBV7-2 and TRBJ2-5; possible D gene TRBD1, 6 bases. CDR3 length equals 14 residues. Germline V lookup: CDR1 SGHTA, CDR2 FQGNSA. V lost 4 bases to trimming and J lost 3 bases, with 12 bases between them. For the CDR3, the DNA is TGTGCCAGCAGCTCCACAGGGATCGAAGAGACCCAGTACTTC. Its translation is CASSSTGIEETQYF.

This clone was found a few times. The chain employs TRBV5-1 and TRBJ2-5; D ambiguous. Between the trimmed V and J ends, which lost 3 bases and 0 bases, there was a span of 9 bases. CDR1 and CDR2 from the germline V gene are SGHRS and YFSETQ. This CDR3 comprises 14 residues. The chain's CDR3 is CASSSLKNQETQYF. CDR3 in DNA: TGCGCCAGCAGCTCGCTAAAGAACCAAGAGACCCAGTACTTC.

The CDR3 is CATQRGGQVYGYTF. As DNA, the CDR3 is TGTGCCACCCAACGGGGGGGGCAGGTCTATGGCTACACCTTC. V is TRBV19 and J is TRBJ1-2, with D perhaps matching TRBD1 (6 bases). The V end was cut by 10 bases, the J end by 4 bases, with 19 bases between. The CDR3 totals 14 residues. Germline V gives CDR1 LNHDA, CDR2 SQIVND (reference sequence).

On this clone itself: One junction end does not reproduce the germline sequence, and a read error may be involved. The chain recombines TRBV18 with TRBJ1-2; 11 bases align to TRBD1. Germline V gene lookup returns CDR1 KGHSH and CDR2 LQKENI. The CDR3 consists of 16 residues. CDR3: CASSAPLGQGANGYTF. The CDR3 DNA follows: TGTGCCAGCTCAGCACCACTTGGACAGGGGGCGAATGGCTACACCTTC. Supplemented by reference TRBV18 and TRBJ1-2, the full variable domain reads NAGVMQNPRHLVRRRGQEARLRCSPMKGHSHVYWYRQLPEEGLKFMVYLQKENIIDESGMPKERFSAEFPKEGPSILRIQQVVRGDSAAYFCASSAPLGQGANGYTFGSGTRLTVV.

The chain uses TRBV28 and TRBJ2-3, with 12 bases lining up with TRBD1. The CDR3 covers 17 residues. V dropped 11 bases and J dropped 9; count of bases not matched to a gene: 21. CDR1 MDHEN and CDR2 SYDVKM come from the germline V gene. CDR3 residues: CASAAPSRDRGLRTQYF. As DNA, the CDR3 is TGTGCCTCAGCGGCCCCATCTCGGGACAGGGGGCTTAGGACGCAGTATTTT.

The chain couples TRBV10-1 to TRBJ2-1; the match to TRBD2 covers 7 bases. Germline V CDR1 and CDR2: WNHNN, SYGVQD (reference sequence). The V gene end was trimmed by 7 bases and the J gene end by 5 bases; junction bases not matched to a gene: 5. The CDR3 is made up of 13 amino acids. The CDR3 loop reads CASKSGINNEQFF. CDR3 DNA: TGCGCCAGCAAAAGCGGGATTAACAATGAGCAGTTCTTC.

In this sample, this clone turned up a few times. V gene TRBV30 combines with J gene TRBJ2-2; no clear D gene. Germline CDR1 GTSNPN, CDR2 SVGIG (reference sequence). The CDR3 runs to 11 residues. Trimming removed 2 bases at V and 5 bases at J, with 3 bases between. CDR3 amino acids: CAWSQTGELFF. DNA of the CDR3: TGTGCCTGGAGTCAGACCGGGGAGCTGTTTTTT.

This chain uses TRBV19 with TRBJ1-5; D ambiguous. Germline V gene lookup returns CDR1 LNHDA and CDR2 SQIVND (reference sequence). The CDR3 contains 13 residues. With 5 bases removed from V and 5 bases from J, the gap between germline ends came to 10 bases. Here the CDR3 DNA reads TGTGCCAGTAGTGAACCCCCTGATCAGCCCCAGCATTTT. This codes for CASSEPPDQPQHF.

This chain's CDR3 is CAWILPRGTYNEQFF. CDR3 coding DNA: TGTGCCTGGATCCTTCCACGGGGGACCTACAATGAGCAGTTCTTC. The rearrangement uses TRBV30 and TRBJ2-1, with a possible D match to TRBD2 (6 bases). Between the trimmed V and J ends, which lost 4 bases and 2 bases, there was a span of 15 bases. Germline V CDR1 and CDR2: GTSNPN, SVGIG (reference sequence). There are 15 residues in the CDR3.

This clone was seen only a few times. The genes are TRBV11-2 and TRBJ1-4; 9 bases are shared with TRBD1. The CDR3 runs 14 residues. CDR1 and CDR2 from the germline V gene are SGHAT and FQNNGV. Trimming took 6 bases from V and 8 from J; bases not matched to a gene: 7. The DNA of the CDR3 is TGTGCCAGCAGGATCACAGGGGGCAGCGAAAAACTGTTTTTT. Translated, it gives CASRITGGSEKLFF. Variable domain in full (rest from reference TRBV11-2 and TRBJ1-4): EAGVAQSPRYKIIEKRQSVAFWCNPISGHATLYWYQQILGQGPKLLIQFQNNGVVDDSQLPKDRFSAERLKGVDSTLKIQPAKLEDSAVYLCASRITGGSEKLFFGSGTQLSVL.

J is TRBJ1-2 and V is TRBV20-1; D not certain. Germline V lookup: CDR1 DFQATT, CDR2 SNEGSKA (reference sequence). The CDR3 covers 11 residues. Trimming removed 6 bases at V and 4 bases at J, with 9 bases between. DNA of the CDR3: TGCAGTGCCACGTCCTTCTATGGCTACACCTTC. Protein sequence: CSATSFYGYTF.

The V call is TRBV19, the J call TRBJ2-5; tentative D call: TRBD1 (6 bases). Germline CDR1 reads LNHDA; CDR2 reads SQIVND (reference sequence). Trimming took off 6 bases at V and 4 bases at J, with 15 bases between the two ends. The CDR3 has 14 residues. The CDR3 nucleotides read TGTGCCAGTAGCCTGGACAGTTTGGGAGAGACCCAGTACTTC. Amino acid sequence: CASSLDSLGETQYF.

Written as DNA, the CDR3 is TGTGCCAGTAGTATTGCGGCAGGGGTGACCAATCAGCCCCAGCATTTT. Translating it yields CASSIAAGVTNQPQHF. The chain combines TRBV19 with TRBJ1-5, with D possibly TRBD1 on 6 matching bases. The CDR3 totals 16 residues. V was pared by 3 bases and J by 3 bases, with 15 bases between. From germline, CDR1 is LNHDA and CDR2 SQIVND (reference sequence).

The gene calls are TRBV6-5 and TRBJ2-7; either TRBD1 or TRBD2 may fit D (5 bases each). The CDR3 loop spans 15 amino acids. Germline loops: CDR1 MNHEY, CDR2 SVGAGI. V was trimmed by 6 bases and J by 0 bases, leaving 15 bases between them. This CDR3 is CASRTSGRSSYEQYF. The DNA for the CDR3 is TGTGCCAGCAGAACTTCGGGGCGGAGCTCCTACGAGCAGTACTTC.

This clone was found a few times. This sample includes further DNA sequences coding for the same CDR3. The V call is TRBV9, the J call TRBJ2-7; the match to TRBD2 covers 12 bases. The CDR3 runs to 14 residues. V trimming: 1 base; J trimming: 6 bases; junction bases outside the gene matches: 2. Germline CDR1 is SGDLS and CDR2 is YYNGEE. The CDR3 region is CASSVSLAGGEQYF. For the CDR3, the DNA is TGTGCCAGCAGCGTATCACTAGCGGGAGGCGAGCAGTACTTC.

The chain links TRBV14 to TRBJ1-2; D unclear. The CDR3 sequence is 14 residues long. Germline CDR1 SGHDN, CDR2 FVKESK. Trimming took off 1 base at V and 2 bases at J, with 8 bases between the two ends. The CDR3 reads CASSQAVGNYGYTF. The CDR3 DNA reads TGTGCCAGCAGCCAAGCAGTAGGGAACTATGGCTACACCTTC.

The chain is built from TRBV2 and TRBJ2-5; maybe TRBD1 (6 bases). V gave up 3 bases and J gave up 2 bases, with 10 bases separating them. Germline values: CDR1 SNHLY, CDR2 FYNNEI. This CDR3 is 14 amino acids long. CDR3 in DNA: TGTGCCAGCAGTGAGAGGGACAATCAAGAGACCCAGTACTTC. Translated, it gives CASSERDNQETQYF.